Below are 20 T cell receptor beta chains sequenced from a single sample in a study of blood T cell repertoires in COVID-19. The data were produced by immunoSEQ multiplex PCR, yet TCRdb's version contains in-frame clones alone and is incomplete. The profile shows a few hundred thousand clones, about four fifths of them singletons. Sequencing used PBMCs or T cells enriched from blood (not recorded which). The receptor source for this set is a man aged 50 to 59 who had recovered from COVID-19.

V usage is TRBV29-1 and J usage is TRBJ2-1; the match to TRBD2 covers 7 bases. The CDR3 sequence is 12 residues long. Trimming took 7 bases from V and 5 from J; bases not matched to a gene: 5. Germline V gene lookup returns CDR1 SQVTM and CDR2 ANQGSEA. CDR3 DNA: TGCAGCGGATCTAGCGGAAACAATGAGCAGTTCTTC. Protein: CSGSSGNNEQFF.

This clone was seen a handful of times. The chain links TRBV11-2 to TRBJ2-7; 11 positions match TRBD2. The CDR3 is made up of 14 amino acids. Trimming took 6 bases from V and 2 from J; bases not matched to a gene: 3. Germline V gene lookup returns CDR1 SGHAT and CDR2 FQNNGV. CDR3 region: CASRRTSGPYEQYF. The CDR3 DNA is TGTGCCAGCAGGAGGACTAGCGGGCCCTACGAGCAGTACTTC.

The genes are TRBV15 and TRBJ2-3; maybe TRBD2 (6 bases). This CDR3 is 12 amino acids long. Trimming cost V 0 bases and J 9 bases, with 7 bases left between them. Germline V CDR1 and CDR2: LNHNV, YYDKDF (reference sequence). The chain's CDR3 is CATSRDGRTQYF. In DNA form, the CDR3 reads TGTGCCACCAGCAGAGATGGGAGGACGCAGTATTTT.

The chain combines TRBV27 with TRBJ2-5; 9 bases line up with TRBD1. The J call may be faulty, since TRBJ2-7 better matches the DNA end. The CDR3 totals 16 residues. Germline V gives CDR1 MNHEY, CDR2 SMNVEV (reference sequence). The CDR3 DNA is TGTGCCAGCAGTGGGGCAGCTCCGGGACAGGGTAACGAGCAGTACTTC. Protein sequence: CASSGAAPGQGNEQYF.

The chain carries TRBV10-2 and TRBJ2-7; D is unresolved. The V and J ends lost 0 bases and 2 bases respectively, with 5 bases between them. CDR3 length: 13 amino acids. Germline V CDR1 and CDR2: WSHSY, SAAADI. This chain's CDR3 is CASSESSPYEQYF. In DNA form, the CDR3 reads TGCGCCAGCAGTGAGTCCTCCCCCTACGAGCAGTACTTC.

V and J are TRBV18 and TRBJ1-2; D gene unclear. This CDR3 contains 14 residues. Germline V CDR1 and CDR2: KGHSH, LQKENI. Deletions cut 3 bases from V and 8 bases from J, with 16 bases between. The CDR3 is CASSPTEGTRGYTF. CDR3 nucleotides: TGTGCCAGCTCACCCACAGAAGGAACAAGAGGCTACACCTTC.

The CDR3 bases are TGTGCCAGCAGCTCCCTAGCGGAGGGCTACACCTTC. This encodes CASSSLAEGYTF. The chain couples TRBV11-2 to TRBJ1-2, with D uncertain. Per the germline V gene, CDR1 is SGHAT and CDR2 is FQNNGV. V was cut by 4 bases and J by 8 bases, with 11 bases left in between. This CDR3 contains 12 residues. The variable domain in full, with the rest retrieved from reference TRBV11-2 and TRBJ1-2, is EAGVAQSPRYKIIEKRQSVAFWCNPISGHATLYWYQQILGQGPKLLIQFQNNGVVDDSQLPKDRFSAERLKGVDSTLKIQPAKLEDSAVYLCASSSLAEGYTFGSGTRLTVV.

As to this clone: The junction departs from the called germline gene at one end, perhaps through a read error. V is TRBV7-7 and J is TRBJ2-5, with a weak D call TRBD1 (5 bases). CDR3 length equals 14 residues. Germline assignment: CDR1 SSHAT and CDR2 FNYEAQ (reference sequence). CDR3 residues: CASSSTPGRETQYF. CDR3 DNA: TGTGCTAGCAGCAGCACACCAGGGCGTGAGACCCAGTACTTC.

The V gene is TRBV3-1 (or the pseudogene TRBV3-2), the J gene TRBJ1-1, with D perhaps matching TRBD1 (6 bases). The CDR3 has 14 amino acids. Per germline, CDR1 LGHDT and CDR2 YNNKEL (reference sequence). V was cut by 4 bases and J by 5 bases, with 14 bases left in between. The CDR3 DNA is TGTGCCAGCAGCCGAGAAGGGGGAAGTACTGAAGCTTTCTTT. Protein product: CASSREGGSTEAFF.

The rearrangement joins TRBV5-8 to TRBJ1-5; 8 bases agree with TRBD1. Germline loops: CDR1 SGHTS, CDR2 YDEGEE. The CDR3 spans 15 residues. Trimming took 0 bases from V and 5 from J; bases not matched to a gene: 4. In DNA, the CDR3 is TGTGCCAGCAGCTTGGAAGGACAGGGCGATCAGCCCCAGCATTTT. Its protein is CASSLEGQGDQPQHF.

This chain connects TRBV28 to TRBJ2-5; 8 nucleotides match TRBD1. Germline V CDR1 and CDR2: MDHEN, SYDVKM. J was trimmed by 5 bases and V by 6 bases; bases with no gene match: 2. CDR3 length: 12 residues. CDR3: CASRQGAETQYF. In nucleotides, the CDR3 is TGTGCCAGCAGGCAGGGGGCGGAGACCCAGTACTTC.

The chain has TRBV7-9 and TRBJ2-3; D is ambiguous. The V gene lost 3 bases and the J gene lost 0 bases, with 10 bases spanning the gap. From germline, CDR1 is SEHNR and CDR2 FQNEAQ (reference sequence). The CDR3 consists of 15 residues. CDR3 sequence reads: CASSFSFLSTDTQYF. The CDR3 bases are TGTGCCAGCAGCTTTAGCTTTCTTAGCACAGATACGCAGTATTTT.

The rearrangement joins TRBV11-2 to TRBJ1-2; no clear D gene. Between the trimmed V and J ends, which lost 2 bases and 7 bases, there was a span of 11 bases. Germline CDR1 is SGHAT and CDR2 is FQNNGV. The CDR3 is 13 amino acids. The CDR3, as DNA: TGTGCCAGCAGCTTATTAGCGGTTGGTGGCTACACCTTC. Protein: CASSLLAVGGYTF.

This sequence joins TRBV5-1 and TRBJ2-5, with 7 bases identical to TRBD1. The V gene end was trimmed by 4 bases and the J gene end by 2 bases; junction bases not matched to a gene: 5. Germline values: CDR1 SGHRS, CDR2 YFSETQ. This CDR3 has 14 residues. DNA for the CDR3: TGCGCCAGCAGCCTCGGGACAGTACAAGAGACCCAGTACTTC. Protein: CASSLGTVQETQYF.

The gene calls are TRBV15 and TRBJ2-3; 11 nucleotides match TRBD1. Germline-derived CDR1 and CDR2 are LNHNV and YYDKDF (reference sequence). J gave up 5 bases and V 3 bases, and 4 bases lay outside the gene matches. CDR3 length: 15 residues. DNA for the CDR3: TGTGCCACCAGCAGGGACAGGGGGCGAGAAGATACGCAGTATTTT. This codes for CATSRDRGREDTQYF.

This rearrangement joins TRBV11-3 to TRBJ2-2; D ambiguous. V gave up 5 bases and J gave up 3 bases, with 10 bases separating them. CDR3 length: 14 amino acids. The germline gives CDR1 SGHNT, CDR2 YENEEA. CDR3 amino acids: CASSPRDYTGELFF. Written as DNA, the CDR3 is TGTGCCAGCAGCCCGCGTGACTACACCGGGGAGCTGTTTTTT.

The rearrangement joins TRBV2 to TRBJ2-5; the D is unclear. The CDR3 extends over 13 amino acids. V lost 10 bases to trimming and J lost 1 base, with 13 bases between them. Germline CDR1 is SNHLY and CDR2 is FYNNEI. This chain's CDR3 is CATSGNSQETQYF. CDR3 bases: TGTGCCACCTCAGGTAACAGCCAAGAGACCCAGTACTTC.

This clone was picked up one time. The chain combines TRBV15 with TRBJ1-5, with TRBD1 matching 8 bases. There are 15 residues in the CDR3. J lost 8 bases, V lost 5 bases, and 11 bases had no gene match. Germline values: CDR1 LNHNV, CDR2 YYDKDF (reference sequence). CDR3 coding DNA: TGTGCCACCAGCGGGCCGAGGACAGGGCGAGAGCCCCAGCATTTT. It is translated as CATSGPRTGREPQHF.

The chain is built from TRBV5-1 and TRBJ1-1; 7 nucleotides line up with TRBD1. Trimming cost V 0 bases and J 7 bases; bases outside gene matches: 6. The CDR3 is 14 residues long. Looked up from germline, CDR1 is SGHRS and CDR2 is YFSETQ. The CDR3 protein is CASSLGDSADEAFF. The CDR3 DNA sequence: TGCGCCAGCAGCTTGGGGGACAGCGCAGATGAAGCTTTCTTT. Using reference TRBV5-1 and TRBJ1-1 for the parts outside the CDR3, the full variable domain is KAGVTQTPRYLIKTRGQQVTLSCSPISGHRSVSWYQQTPGQGLQFLFEYFSETQRNKGNFPGRFSGRQFSNSRSEMNVSTLELGDSALYLCASSLGDSADEAFFGQGTRLTVV.

This clone was picked up a small number of times. The CDR3 sequence: CASSALGGGGRAFF. The CDR3 nucleotides are TGTGCCAGCAGTGCTCTCGGCGGGGGGGGCCGGGCTTTCTTT. V is TRBV28 and J is TRBJ1-1, with D possibly TRBD1 on 6 matching bases. This CDR3 region has 14 residues. V lost 5 bases and J 11 bases, leaving 21 bases between the germline ends. Germline lookup yields CDR1 MDHEN and CDR2 SYDVKM.